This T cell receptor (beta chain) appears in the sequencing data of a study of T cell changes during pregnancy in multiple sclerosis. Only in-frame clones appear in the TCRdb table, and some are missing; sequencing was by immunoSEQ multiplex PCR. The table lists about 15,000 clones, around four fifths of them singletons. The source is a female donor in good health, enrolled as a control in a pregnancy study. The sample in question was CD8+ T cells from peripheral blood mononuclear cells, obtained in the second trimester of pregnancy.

The CDR3 region has the DNA TGCGCCAGCAGCCCCCGCGGGGGGGAGCGAGATACGCAGTATTTT. As protein: CASSPRGGERDTQYF. The rearrangement uses TRBV4-3 and TRBJ2-3, with 9 nucleotides matching TRBD2. The germline V gene encodes CDR1 LGHNA and CDR2 YSLEER. The V and J ends lost 4 bases and 5 bases, in that order; junction bases with no gene match: 7. The CDR3 is made up of 15 amino acids.